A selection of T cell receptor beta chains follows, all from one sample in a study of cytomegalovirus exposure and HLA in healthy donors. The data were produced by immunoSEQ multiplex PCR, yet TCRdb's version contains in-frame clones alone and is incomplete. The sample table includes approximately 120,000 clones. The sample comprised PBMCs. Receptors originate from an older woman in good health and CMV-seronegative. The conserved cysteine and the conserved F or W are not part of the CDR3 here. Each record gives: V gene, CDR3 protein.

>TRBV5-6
ASSLMGSYGYT
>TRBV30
AWSPSTDTQY
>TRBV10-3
AISATHSSSYNEQF
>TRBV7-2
ASTPGSGGNNEQF
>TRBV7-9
ASSLGGAEAF
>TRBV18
ASSSTGYHEQY
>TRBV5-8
ASSLSATDTQY
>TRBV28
ASSQTHSGANVLT
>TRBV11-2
ASSNPGQGAEKLF
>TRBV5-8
ASSPPAANYGYT
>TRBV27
ASRRGANTGELF
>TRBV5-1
ASSPPSPDTQY
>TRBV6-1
ASSETGAYNEQF
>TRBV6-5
ASSYSSPGNEQF
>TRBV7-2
ASSQLPAASYEQY
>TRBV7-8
ASSPSRGRLIYGYT
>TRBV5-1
ATSSGSRVNEQF
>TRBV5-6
ASSGGTGWITEAF
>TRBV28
ASTPWRQNEQY
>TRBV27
ASTGGKGYT
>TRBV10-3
AISESEGGGYGYT
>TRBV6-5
ASSFLRQVSGNTIY
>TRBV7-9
ASSPRSQFGYT
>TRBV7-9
ASSWRDRGLANYGYT
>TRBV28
ASSPAGGATDTQY
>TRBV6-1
ASSGRAGGTEAF
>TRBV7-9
ASSARTGDRTKYGYT
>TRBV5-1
ASSLSSGGQPEQY
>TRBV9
ASSVGGATEAF
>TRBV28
ASSPPEGSEAF